The 22 T cell receptor beta chains below come from one sample, sequenced in a study of technical replicates of blood from a handful of donors. Sequencing used immunoSEQ multiplex PCR; TCRdb keeps in-frame clones, though not all of them. The data hold 80,000 or so clones, with approximately 98% observed a single time. The material sequenced was T cells isolated from PBMCs. Receptor source: a human donor in good health.

The chain joins TRBV7-2 to TRBJ1-1; D uncertain. Between the trimmed V and J ends, which lost 5 bases and 1 base, there was a span of 5 bases. Germline CDR1 SGHTA, CDR2 FQGNSA. The CDR3 sequence is 12 residues long. CDR3 nucleotide sequence: TGTGCCAGCAGCCGTCGGAACACTGAAGCTTTCTTT. It translates to CASSRRNTEAFF.

The chain is built from TRBV27 and TRBJ2-6; D remains unclear. V was shortened by 5 bases and J by 5 bases, with 19 bases between the two germline ends. In germline, CDR1 is MNHEY, CDR2 SMNVEV (reference sequence). This CDR3 spans 17 amino acids. The CDR3 loop is CASSSVRLQSRANVLTF. CDR3 DNA: TGTGCCAGCAGTAGCGTTAGGCTACAAAGTCGGGCCAACGTCCTGACTTTC.

The chain links TRBV5-4 to TRBJ2-7; 9 bases agree with TRBD2. The CDR3 is 15 residues long. Trimming removed 4 bases from V and 6 bases from J; junction bases left unmatched: 11. Germline loops: CDR1 SGHNT, CDR2 YYREEE (reference sequence). The CDR3 coding sequence is TGTGCCAGCAGCCCAACTAGCGGGTGGCCTACCGAGCAGTACTTC. Protein sequence: CASSPTSGWPTEQYF.

This sequence joins TRBV9 and TRBJ2-7; D is perhaps TRBD2 (5 bases). V was cut by 0 bases and J by 6 bases, with 13 bases left in between. CDR3 length equals 14 residues. CDR1 is SGDLS and CDR2 is YYNGEE in the germline V gene. CDR3 sequence (DNA): TGTGCCAGCAGCGTAGGAGGGCCCCCCTTCGAGCAGTACTTC. The encoded protein is CASSVGGPPFEQYF.

J is TRBJ1-1 and V is TRBV27, with 8 bases lining up with TRBD1. Germline V gene sequence: CDR1 MNHEY, CDR2 SMNVEV (reference sequence). J was trimmed by 4 bases and V by 5 bases; bases with no gene match: 3. This CDR3 is built from 13 residues. CDR3 sequence: CASSIDRGTEAFF. The CDR3 region has the DNA TGTGCCAGCAGTATAGACAGGGGCACTGAAGCTTTCTTT.

The chain employs TRBV27 and TRBJ2-1, with 13 bases matching TRBD2. With V trimmed by 8 bases and J by 7 bases, 5 bases remained unmatched. This CDR3 comprises 14 residues. Germline loops: CDR1 MNHEY, CDR2 SMNVEV (reference sequence). CDR3 amino acids: CASSGLAGRNEQFF. The DNA of the CDR3 is TGTGCCAGCTCGGGACTAGCGGGAAGGAATGAGCAGTTCTTC.

This rearrangement joins TRBV28 to TRBJ2-7; TRBD2 matches 9 bases. The trim removed 2 bases at V and 4 bases at J, leaving 9 bases unmatched. CDR3 length: 16 residues. Germline V gene data show CDR1 as MDHEN and CDR2 as SYDVKM. CDR3 DNA sequence: TGTGCCAGCAGTTTAGAGTTAGCGGGAGATAGATACGAGCAGTACTTC. This translates into CASSLELAGDRYEQYF.

The gene calls are TRBV30 and TRBJ2-5; 10 nucleotides align to TRBD2. This CDR3 has 15 residues. With V trimmed by 6 bases and J by 5 bases, 12 bases remained unmatched. In germline, CDR1 is GTSNPN, CDR2 SVGIG (reference sequence). CDR3 sequence: CACLSLAGAAETQYF. The DNA for the CDR3 is TGTGCCTGTTTGAGCCTAGCGGGAGCAGCGGAGACCCAGTACTTC.

V usage is TRBV11-2 and J usage is TRBJ2-7; D might be TRBD2 (5 bases). The V gene lost 3 bases and the J gene lost 7 bases, with 7 bases spanning the gap. The CDR3 runs to 11 residues. Germline-derived CDR1 and CDR2 are SGHAT and FQNNGV. In DNA, the CDR3 is TGTGCCAGCAGCTTGACGGGGGAGCAGTACTTC. It codes for CASSLTGEQYF. Using reference TRBV11-2 and TRBJ2-7 for the parts outside the CDR3, the full variable domain is EAGVAQSPRYKIIEKRQSVAFWCNPISGHATLYWYQQILGQGPKLLIQFQNNGVVDDSQLPKDRFSAERLKGVDSTLKIQPAKLEDSAVYLCASSLTGEQYFGPGTRLTVT.

This clone appeared a single time. CDR3 sequence reads: CASQFKSAVYGNTIYF. CDR3 coding DNA: TGTGCCAGCCAATTTAAGTCCGCGGTTTACGGAAACACCATATATTTT. This chain links TRBV18 with TRBJ1-3; D is unresolved. V lost 8 bases and J lost 4, with 21 bases in between. The CDR3 runs to 16 residues. Germline V gene lookup returns CDR1 KGHSH and CDR2 LQKENI. Full variable domain (remainder filled in from reference TRBV18 and TRBJ1-3): NAGVMQNPRHLVRRRGQEARLRCSPMKGHSHVYWYRQLPEEGLKFMVYLQKENIIDESGMPKERFSAEFPKEGPSILRIQQVVRGDSAAYFCASQFKSAVYGNTIYFGEGSWLTVV.

V and J are TRBV5-4 and TRBJ2-6, with a tentative D call TRBD1 (5 bases). Between the trimmed V and J ends, which lost 6 bases and 4 bases, there was a span of 17 bases. The germline V gene encodes CDR1 SGHNT and CDR2 YYREEE (reference sequence). The CDR3 is 16 amino acids. Here the CDR3 DNA reads TGTGCCAGCACCGCTTCCGCAGGGCAAGGGGCCAACGTCCTGACTTTC. This encodes CASTASAGQGANVLTF. Combining the CDR3 with reference TRBV5-4 and TRBJ2-6 gives the whole variable domain ETGVTQSPTHLIKTRGQQVTLRCSSQSGHNTVSWYQQALGQGPQFIFQYYREEENGRGNFPPRFSGLQFPNYSSELNVNALELDDSALYLCASTASAGQGANVLTFGAGSRLTVL.

V is TRBV27 and J is TRBJ2-5; D is uncertain. The V and J ends lost 4 bases and 4 bases respectively, with 13 bases between them. This CDR3 spans 14 amino acids. Germline values: CDR1 MNHEY, CDR2 SMNVEV (reference sequence). The CDR3 DNA follows: TGTGCCAGCAGTTGGGCGCGCGCAGGAGAGACCCAGTACTTC. The encoded protein is CASSWARAGETQYF.

The J gene is TRBJ1-1, the V gene TRBV9; TRBD1 aligns across 7 bases. The CDR3 is 13 residues long. V was clipped by 4 bases and J by 4 bases; unmatched bases: 4. CDR1 is SGDLS, CDR2 YYNGEE, per germline. The CDR3 DNA is TGTGCCAGCAGCCTTGACAGGGCCACTGAAGCTTTCTTT. Translating gives CASSLDRATEAFF.

The CDR3 is CASSNGLSNEKLFF. CDR3 coding DNA: TGTGCCAGCAGTAACGGACTGTCTAATGAAAAACTGTTTTTT. This chain connects TRBV2 to TRBJ1-4; no definite D call. Germline lookup yields CDR1 SNHLY and CDR2 FYNNEI. Trimming pared 5 bases from V and 3 bases from J, leaving 10 bases between. The CDR3 has 14 amino acids.

The CDR3: CAITGQGRYGYTF. The CDR3 DNA reads TGTGCCATCACTGGACAGGGAAGATATGGCTACACCTTC. V is TRBV10-3 and J is TRBJ1-2; TRBD1 aligns across 8 bases. V lost 7 bases to trimming and J lost 5 bases; unmatched junction nucleotides: 6. Germline V gene sequence: CDR1 ENHRY, CDR2 SYGVKD. The CDR3 is made up of 13 amino acids.

The V and J genes are TRBV2 and TRBJ1-5, with D possibly matching TRBD1 (5 bases). From germline, CDR1 is SNHLY and CDR2 FYNNEI. Trimming left V 1 base short and J 9 bases short, with 16 bases between. CDR3 length equals 15 residues. Here the CDR3 reads CASSEEAGESSPQHF. CDR3 coding DNA: TGTGCCAGCAGTGAAGAGGCGGGGGAATCTTCGCCCCAGCATTTT.

The chain couples TRBV10-3 to TRBJ1-1; a possible D gene is TRBD1 (6 bases). The CDR3 covers 14 residues. Trimming cost V 3 bases and J 2 bases, with 10 bases left between them. The germline gives CDR1 ENHRY, CDR2 SYGVKD. The CDR3 coding sequence is TGTGCCATCAGTGACCCCAGGGGAAACACTGAAGCTTTCTTT. This translates into CAISDPRGNTEAFF.

The chain is built from TRBV11-2 and TRBJ2-7; the match to TRBD1 covers 8 bases. The CDR3 is 14 residues long. The ends lost 3 bases at V and 5 bases at J; junction bases unmatched: 6. Per the germline V gene, CDR1 is SGHAT and CDR2 is FQNNGV. DNA of the CDR3: TGTGCCAGCAGCTTCACCCCAGGGGGCGACGAGCAGTACTTC. Protein product: CASSFTPGGDEQYF.

V usage is TRBV27 and J usage is TRBJ2-1, with 9 bases that match TRBD1. V lost 0 bases, J lost 9 bases, and 12 bases stayed unmatched. Germline-derived CDR1 and CDR2 are MNHEY and SMNVEV (reference sequence). This CDR3 is 17 amino acids long. The DNA of the CDR3 is TGTGCCAGCAGTTTATCGGTGAGACAGGGGGTTTCCGGTGAGCAGTTCTTC. Its translation is CASSLSVRQGVSGEQFF.

The chain combines TRBV13 with TRBJ2-1, with no clear D. Trimming shortened V by 5 bases and J by 8 bases, and 10 bases separated the two germline ends. Germline V CDR1 and CDR2: PRHDT, FYEKMQ (reference sequence). The CDR3 is 12 amino acids. Here the CDR3 reads CASSHIVDEQFF. The DNA of the CDR3 is TGTGCCAGCAGCCACATCGTCGATGAGCAGTTCTTC.

Notes on this clone: The same CDR3 also results from other DNA sequences found in this sample. This chain joins TRBV6-1 and TRBJ2-5, with 7 bases matching TRBD2. In germline, CDR1 is MNHNS, CDR2 SASEGT. The CDR3 is 14 residues long. V shed 0 bases, J shed 5 bases, and the junction held 3 bases outside the gene matches. The CDR3 spells CASSEAGGRETQYF. The CDR3 DNA reads as TGTGCCAGCAGTGAAGCGGGAGGGCGGGAGACCCAGTACTTC.

The gene calls are TRBV10-3 and TRBJ1-1, with unresolved D. Germline CDR1 reads ENHRY; CDR2 reads SYGVKD. Between the trimmed V and J ends, which lost 3 bases and 0 bases, there was a span of 5 bases. The CDR3 spans 13 residues. CDR3 bases: TGTGCCATCAGTGACAGGCTGAACACTGAAGCTTTCTTT. It yields the protein CAISDRLNTEAFF.